The TCR beta chain described here comes from a study of control samples from healthy donors and cancer patients. This CDR3 spans 14 amino acids. In germline, CDR1 is MNHEY, CDR2 SMNVEV (reference sequence). The junction had 9 bases not matched to a gene; V was cut back by 6 bases and J by 7 bases. The assay was immunoSEQ multiplex PCR, and TCRdb's table has in-frame clones only and misses some. Of around 160,000 clones listed, 93% are singletons. The gene calls are TRBV27 and TRBJ2-5, with 9 bases matching TRBD1. This sequence originates from a man aged 18 to 35 in good health. Sample: blood. The CDR3 here is CASRSTGGGRTQYF. The DNA for the CDR3 is TGTGCCAGCAGATCGACAGGGGGGGGACGGACCCAGTACTTC.